What follows are 25 T cell receptor beta chains derived from one specimen sequenced in a study of beta chain features in type 1 diabetes. The sequenced template was cDNA made from the entire isolated RNA. The repertoire was sequenced with immunoSEQ multiplex PCR; TCRdb's copy has only in-frame clones and lacks some. The data contain hundreds of thousands of clones, about 14% of them singletons. Antigens of these TCRs are unknown. Points from the study as a whole: People with Type 1 diabetes carried modestly yet significantly shorter TCRB CDR3s in all four CD4+ subsets.

The sequenced sample was naive CD4+ T cells from blood. Source of these receptors: a young man with type 1 diabetes.

V is TRBV5-1 and J is TRBJ2-5, with a possible D match to TRBD2 (5 bases). V was cut by 1 base and J by 0 bases, with 10 bases left in between. Germline V lookup: CDR1 SGHRS, CDR2 YFSETQ. The CDR3 has 15 amino acids. The CDR3 coding sequence is TGCGCCAGCAGCTTGATAGCAGCGGACCAAGAGACCCAGTACTTC. Translation gives CASSLIAADQETQYF.

V and J are TRBV5-1 and TRBJ2-1; 7 nucleotides line up with TRBD1. This CDR3 contains 15 residues. V lost 1 base, J lost 4 bases, and 5 bases stayed unmatched. Germline V lookup: CDR1 SGHRS, CDR2 YFSETQ. DNA of the CDR3: TGCGCCAGCAGCTTGCGGGGACAGAAATACAATGAGCAGTTCTTC. Its translation: CASSLRGQKYNEQFF.

The chain joins TRBV5-1 to TRBJ1-2; D not resolved. The germline V and J ends were trimmed by 0 bases and 8 bases, with 8 bases remaining between them. This CDR3 spans 12 amino acids. Looked up from germline, CDR1 is SGHRS and CDR2 is YFSETQ. The CDR3 loop reads CASSLASAGYTF. In DNA, the CDR3 is TGCGCCAGCAGCTTGGCCTCAGCGGGCTACACCTTC. Supplemented by reference TRBV5-1 and TRBJ1-2, the full variable domain reads KAGVTQTPRYLIKTRGQQVTLSCSPISGHRSVSWYQQTPGQGLQFLFEYFSETQRNKGNFPGRFSGRQFSNSRSEMNVSTLELGDSALYLCASSLASAGYTFGSGTRLTVV.

This chain connects TRBV18 to TRBJ1-6, with TRBD1 as a possible D gene (5 bases). This CDR3 has 15 residues. Germline assignment: CDR1 KGHSH and CDR2 LQKENI. Trimming took 3 bases from V and 7 from J, leaving 13 bases between them. CDR3 sequence reads: CASSPDGGDNSPLHF. The CDR3 coding sequence is TGTGCCAGCTCACCTGATGGGGGTGACAATTCACCCCTCCACTTT.

V usage is TRBV30 and J usage is TRBJ1-2, with 8 nucleotides matching TRBD1. CDR3 length equals 13 residues. The germline CDR1 and CDR2 sequences are GTSNPN and SVGIG (reference sequence). With 5 bases clipped from V and 6 bases from J, the junction kept 8 bases outside the gene matches. The CDR3 reads CAWVGDRSNGYTF. In DNA, the CDR3 is TGTGCCTGGGTGGGGGACAGGAGTAATGGCTACACCTTC.

A few counts support this clone. This rearrangement joins TRBV7-9 to TRBJ1-1; 9 bases align to TRBD1. The CDR3 has 13 residues. V shed 5 bases and J 7 bases; nucleotides not matched to a gene: 5. Germline-derived CDR1 and CDR2 are SEHNR and FQNEAQ (reference sequence). The DNA for the CDR3 is TGTGCCAGCAGCGTCCGGGACAGGGTTGAAGCTTTCTTT. Encoded protein: CASSVRDRVEAFF. Together with reference TRBV7-9 and TRBJ1-1, the CDR3 gives the full variable domain: DTGVSQNPRHKITKRGQNVTFRCDPISEHNRLYWYRQTLGQGPEFLTYFQNEAQLEKSRLLSDRFSAERPKGSFSTLEIQRTEQGDSAMYLCASSVRDRVEAFFGQGTRLTVV.

This clone was recorded a few times. The chain links TRBV2 to TRBJ1-4; D is unresolved. With 7 bases removed from V and 8 bases from J, the gap between germline ends came to 11 bases. This CDR3 region has 12 residues. Germline CDR1 is SNHLY and CDR2 is FYNNEI. The CDR3 is CASMGLWEKLFF. Here the CDR3 DNA reads TGTGCCAGCATGGGCTTGTGGGAAAAACTGTTTTTT.

The chain couples TRBV7-8 to TRBJ2-2; D gene unclear. Per the germline V gene, CDR1 is SGHVS and CDR2 is FQNEAQ. V lost 7 bases, J lost 3 bases, and 18 bases lay in between. The CDR3 has 16 amino acids. The CDR3 protein is CASTHLGIGDTGELFF. CDR3 bases: TGTGCCAGCACCCATTTGGGGATCGGAGACACCGGGGAGCTGTTTTTT.

There are a few counts of this clone. This chain joins TRBV6-4 and TRBJ2-1, with 7 bases matching TRBD2. The CDR3 covers 14 residues. Trimming at V came to 2 bases and at J to 7 bases, leaving 5 bases not matched to a gene. The germline CDR1 and CDR2 sequences are MRHNA and SNTAGT. The CDR3 DNA reads as TGTGCCAGCAGTGACCCGGGACTAACAAATGAGCAGTTCTTC. Protein sequence: CASSDPGLTNEQFF.

This clone was seen only a few times. The chain links TRBV30 to TRBJ1-5, with a weak D call TRBD1 (6 bases). V gave up 2 bases and J gave up 3 bases, with 17 bases separating them. Germline CDR1 and CDR2: GTSNPN and SVGIG (reference sequence). The CDR3 consists of 16 residues. The CDR3 sequence: CAWSQRGPINNQPQHF. The CDR3, as DNA: TGTGCCTGGAGTCAACGGGGGCCTATAAACAATCAGCCCCAGCATTTT.

The chain uses TRBV30 and TRBJ2-3; 9 positions match TRBD1. Germline lookup yields CDR1 GTSNPN and CDR2 SVGIG (reference sequence). J gave up 9 bases and V 2 bases, and 3 bases lay outside the gene matches. The CDR3 has 12 residues. The CDR3 nucleotides are TGTGCCTGGAGTTACAGGGGGCGAACGCAGTATTTT. Amino acid sequence: CAWSYRGRTQYF.

This clone was seen a few times. One end of the junction fails to match germline, which may point to a read error. The chain links TRBV4-3 to TRBJ2-1; D ambiguous. This CDR3 comprises 15 residues. From germline, CDR1 is LGHNA and CDR2 YSLEER. CDR3 coding DNA: TGCGCCAGCAGCCAAGTTACATTGTCCTCCAATGAGCAGTTCTTC. Its protein is CASSQVTLSSNEQFF.

In its sample, this clone was seen once. The chain employs TRBV5-1 and TRBJ2-2; D ambiguous. The V gene's germline CDR1 is SGHRS and CDR2 YFSETQ. CDR3 length: 14 residues. Trimming pared 4 bases from V and 0 bases from J, leaving 7 bases between. In nucleotides, the CDR3 is TGCGCCAGCAGCCCACCCTCGAACACCGGGGAGCTGTTTTTT. This sequence encodes CASSPPSNTGELFF.

This clone was counted between two and nine times. The J gene is TRBJ2-1, the V gene TRBV28; weak D call: TRBD2 (6 bases). The germline gives CDR1 MDHEN, CDR2 SYDVKM. Deletions cut 5 bases from V and 8 bases from J, with 13 bases between. This CDR3 spans 13 amino acids. DNA of the CDR3: TGTGCCAGCAGTCGCGGGACGGGCTATGAGCAGTTCTTC. Its translation: CASSRGTGYEQFF. The full variable domain, with the rest looked up from reference TRBV28 and TRBJ2-1, is DVKVTQSSRYLVKRTGEKVFLECVQDMDHENMFWYRQDPGLGLRLIYFSYDVKMKEKGDIPEGYSVSREKKERFSLILESASTNQTSMYLCASSRGTGYEQFFGPGTRLTVL.

This clone turned up a few times. The chain has TRBV6-1 and TRBJ1-5; D gene uncertain. The CDR3 covers 14 residues. V shed 4 bases and J shed 4 bases, with 11 bases lying between them. Germline CDR1 reads MNHNS; CDR2 reads SASEGT. DNA of the CDR3: TGTGCCAGCAGTGTGGGCAGCGTTAATCAGCCCCAGCATTTT. It yields the protein CASSVGSVNQPQHF.

The chain recombines TRBV30 with TRBJ2-7, with 9 bases lining up with TRBD1. The CDR3 covers 14 residues. Germline values: CDR1 GTSNPN, CDR2 SVGIG (reference sequence). J gave up 2 bases and V 3 bases, and 5 bases lay outside the gene matches. The CDR3 region is CAWSAGQGPYEQYF. CDR3 DNA: TGTGCCTGGAGCGCGGGACAGGGCCCCTACGAGCAGTACTTC.

This clone was seen a handful of times. The chain joins TRBV7-2 to TRBJ1-3, with D possibly being TRBD1 (5 bases). V gave up 5 bases and J gave up 2 bases, with 13 bases separating them. Per germline, CDR1 SGHTA and CDR2 FQGNSA. The CDR3 spans 15 residues. The CDR3 is CASSQGGAAGNTIYF. In DNA form, the CDR3 reads TGTGCCAGCAGCCAGGGAGGTGCAGCTGGAAACACCATATATTTT.

The chain combines TRBV11-2 with TRBJ2-7, with TRBD1 matching 9 bases. CDR1 SGHAT and CDR2 FQNNGV come from the germline V gene. With 7 bases clipped from V and 5 bases from J, the junction kept 9 bases outside the gene matches. The CDR3 consists of 14 residues. CDR3 in amino acids: CASNSGQGYHEQYF. The CDR3 DNA reads TGTGCCAGCAACTCGGGACAGGGCTACCACGAGCAGTACTTC.

The sample holds a few counts of this clone. This chain connects TRBV25-1 to TRBJ2-7; 7 bases agree with TRBD1. The CDR3 totals 12 residues. The germline gives CDR1 MGHDK, CDR2 SYGVNS. J gave up 2 bases and V 7 bases, and 2 bases lay outside the gene matches. CDR3 in DNA: TGTGCCAGCAAGGGGACAGCCTACGAGCAGTACTTC. This translates into CASKGTAYEQYF.

This clone occurred a few times. This chain joins TRBV30 and TRBJ1-1; D unclear. The CDR3 has 12 residues. CDR1 is GTSNPN and CDR2 is SVGIG in the germline V gene (reference sequence). CDR3 nucleotides: TGTGCTGGTCACAGAATGAACACTGAAGCTTTCTTT. This translates into CAGHRMNTEAFF. Together with reference TRBV30 and TRBJ1-1, the CDR3 gives the full variable domain: SQTIHQWPATLVQPVGSPLSLECTVEGTSNPNLYWYRQAAGRGLQLLFYSVGIGQISSEVPQNLSASRPQDRQFILSSKKLLLSDSGFYLCAGHRMNTEAFFGQGTRLTVV.

This clone has more than one count but fewer than ten. Other nucleotide sequences in the sample specify the same CDR3. The rearrangement joins TRBV20-1 to TRBJ2-5; D is undetermined. Trimming left V 3 bases short and J 5 bases short, with 7 bases between. The CDR3 spans 11 residues. CDR1 and CDR2 (germline): DFQATT, SNEGSKA (reference sequence). CDR3 residues: CSASSGETQYF. The CDR3 DNA reads TGCAGTGCTAGCTCTGGGGAGACCCAGTACTTC.

The chain employs TRBV7-2 and TRBJ1-2; D call uncertain. Germline V gene sequence: CDR1 SGHTA, CDR2 FQGNSA. Trimming left V 4 bases short and J 8 bases short, with 11 bases between. The CDR3 is 12 residues long. The CDR3 DNA is TGTGCCAGCAGCTCCAGGCCCTGGGGCTACACCTTC. It translates to CASSSRPWGYTF.

This clone was seen a few times. The chain employs TRBV5-1 and TRBJ1-1; D is unclear. The CDR3 is 18 amino acids. V lost 0 bases and J 8 bases, leaving 26 bases between the germline ends. Germline CDR1 is SGHRS and CDR2 is YFSETQ. The CDR3 sequence is CASSLESARLVVRREAFF. The CDR3, as DNA: TGCGCCAGCAGCTTGGAAAGCGCGCGCCTGGTGGTTCGGCGGGAAGCTTTCTTT.

This clone has only a few counts. The V call is TRBV11-2, the J call TRBJ2-5; no definite D call. This CDR3 has 13 residues. Trimming pared 3 bases from V and 2 bases from J, leaving 7 bases between. The V gene's germline CDR1 is SGHAT and CDR2 FQNNGV. CDR3 sequence (DNA): TGTGCCAGCAGCTTTAATAGACAAGAGACCCAGTACTTC. This gives the protein CASSFNRQETQYF.

The V call is TRBV29-1, the J call TRBJ1-1; 10 bases are a match to TRBD1. The CDR3 runs to 14 residues. The germline V gene has CDR1 SQVTM and CDR2 ANQGSEA. Trimming took 5 bases from V and 6 from J; bases not matched to a gene: 9. Here the CDR3 reads CSVTRQGASSEAFF. The CDR3 DNA reads as TGCAGCGTTACTCGACAGGGGGCGAGCTCTGAAGCTTTCTTT.